This entry concerns a single TCR beta chain. These data come from a study of technical replicates of blood from several donors. This CDR3 contains 14 residues. Germline values: CDR1 SNHLY, CDR2 FYNNEI. V gave up 5 bases and J gave up 1 base; unmatched junction bases: 2. This table comes from immunoSEQ multiplex PCR, and its TCRdb copy is limited to in-frame clones, with some not included. Of 65,000 to 95,000 clones listed, 93% are singletons. The specimen sequenced was T cells isolated from PBMCs. V usage is TRBV2 and J usage is TRBJ1-1; 9 nucleotides line up with TRBD1. The origin of this receptor is a human donor in good health. The CDR3 loop reads CASSLQGANTEAFF. In nucleotides, the CDR3 is TGTGCCAGCAGTCTACAGGGGGCGAACACTGAAGCTTTCTTT.